This note documents a single T cell receptor beta chain sequence. Its antigen is not known. TCRdb keeps only in-frame clones here, not all; method: immunoSEQ multiplex PCR. The sample includes 70,000 or so clones, roughly four fifths of them seen just once. The sample belongs to a study of vaccination effects on CD4 cells after COVID-19. Notes on the study in general: The study had few convalescent patients and no early post-infection timepoints.

The germline V and J ends were trimmed by 7 bases and 1 base, with 15 bases remaining between them. Looked up from germline, CDR1 is KGHDR and CDR2 is SFDVKD. The CDR3 has 16 residues. Having been cultured for around ten days, the cells underwent CD4+ T cell isolation. Both day 3 and day 7 saw half the medium replaced with IL-2 medium. This receptor was obtained from a human donor who received a COVID-19 vaccine. The chain has TRBV24-1 and TRBJ2-2, with a possible D match to TRBD1 (8 bases). Sample: CD4+ T cells from PBMCs cultured without peptide, taken before COVID-19 vaccination. For the CDR3, the DNA is TGTGCCACCAGCTTAAGCGGGACAGGGAACACCGGGGAGCTGTTTTTT. This gives the protein CATSLSGTGNTGELFF.